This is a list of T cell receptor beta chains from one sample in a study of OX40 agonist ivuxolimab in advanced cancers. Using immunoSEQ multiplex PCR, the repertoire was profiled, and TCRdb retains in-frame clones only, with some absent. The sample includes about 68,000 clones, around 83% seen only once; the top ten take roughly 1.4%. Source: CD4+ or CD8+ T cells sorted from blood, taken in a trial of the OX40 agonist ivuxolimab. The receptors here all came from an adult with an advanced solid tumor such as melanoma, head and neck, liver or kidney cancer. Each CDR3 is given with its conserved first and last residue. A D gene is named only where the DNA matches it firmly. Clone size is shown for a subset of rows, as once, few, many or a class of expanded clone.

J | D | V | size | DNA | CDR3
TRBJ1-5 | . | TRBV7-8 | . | TGTGCCAGCAGCTTCGCTCCGGGTCAGCCCCAGCATTTT | CASSFAPGQPQHF
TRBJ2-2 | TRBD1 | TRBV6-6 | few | TGTGCCAGCAGTTACTTAACAGGGGACGGCACCGGGGAGCTGTTTTTT | CASSYLTGDGTGELFF
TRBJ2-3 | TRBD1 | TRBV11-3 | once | TGTGCCAGCTCGACAGGGGGCTTTGATACGCAGTATTTT | CASSTGGFDTQYF
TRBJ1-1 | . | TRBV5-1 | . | TGCGCCAGCAGCCCGGTTGGGGGATTGAACACTGAAGCTTTCTTT | CASSPVGGLNTEAFF
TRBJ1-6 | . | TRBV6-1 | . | TGTGCCAGCAGGGACAGTCCTTTGAGTTCACCCCTCCACTTT | CASRDSPLSSPLHF
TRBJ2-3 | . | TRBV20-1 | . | TGCAGTGCCAGACAGGTGTCGCAGTATTTT | CSARQVSQYF
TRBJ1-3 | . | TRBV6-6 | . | TGTGCCAGCAGTCCCACAGCGTCTGGAAACACCATATATTTT | CASSPTASGNTIYF
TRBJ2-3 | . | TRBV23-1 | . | TGCGCCAGCACCGAGACATTCCGGCATACGCAGTATTTT | CASTETFRHTQYF
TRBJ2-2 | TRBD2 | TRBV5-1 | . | TGCGCCAGCAGCTTGGCCCTAGCGGGGGGCCGTGGCGGGGAGCTGTTTTTT | CASSLALAGGRGGELFF
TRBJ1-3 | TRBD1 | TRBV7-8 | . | TGTGCCAGCAGCTTCGTACAGGGGGCGGGAAACACCATATATTTT | CASSFVQGAGNTIYF
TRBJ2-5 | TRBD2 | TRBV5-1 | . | TGCGCCAGCAAAACGGGGGGAGGGTCTCAAGAGACCCAGTACTTC | CASKTGGGSQETQYF
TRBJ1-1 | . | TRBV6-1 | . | TGTGCCAGCAGTGAACAGGGGAACACTGAAGCTTTCTTT | CASSEQGNTEAFF
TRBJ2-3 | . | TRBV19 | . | TGTGCCAGTAGCCGACGGTATAGCACAGATACGCAGTATTTT | CASSRRYSTDTQYF
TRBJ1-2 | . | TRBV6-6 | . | TGTGCCAGCAGCACGGACAGCCTAGCTAACTATGGCTACACCTTC | CASSTDSLANYGYTF
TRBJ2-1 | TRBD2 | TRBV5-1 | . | TGCGCCAGCAGCTTGGGACTAGCGAACAATGAGCAGTTCTTC | CASSLGLANNEQFF
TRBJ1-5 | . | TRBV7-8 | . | TGTGCCAGCAGCTTACAGGGAGCCCAGCCCCAGCATTTT | CASSLQGAQPQHF
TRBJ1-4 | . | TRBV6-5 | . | TGTGCCAGCAGTTTCCGGAAAACTAATGAAAAACTGTTTTTT | CASSFRKTNEKLFF
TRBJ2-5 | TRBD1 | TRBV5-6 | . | TGTGCCAGCATAAAACAGGGGGCCGGGGAGACCCAGTACTTC | CASIKQGAGETQYF
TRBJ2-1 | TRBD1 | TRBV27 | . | TGTGCCAGCAGTTTCCTGACAGGGAAGTACGAGCAGTTCTTC | CASSFLTGKYEQFF
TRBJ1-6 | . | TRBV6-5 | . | TGTGCCAGCAGTTACAGGGTAGAGTCACCCCTCCACTTT | CASSYRVESPLHF
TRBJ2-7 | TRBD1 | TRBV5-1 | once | TGCGCCAGCAGCCCAGGGACAGCAACGTACGAGCAGTACTTC | CASSPGTATYEQYF
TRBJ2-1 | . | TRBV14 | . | TGTGCCAGCAGCTCGGACGGGTACGGGGAGCAGTTCTTC | CASSSDGYGEQFF
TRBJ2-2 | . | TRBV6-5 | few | TGTGCCAGCAGTTACGACAATAGGAACACCGGGGAGCTGTTTTTT | CASSYDNRNTGELFF
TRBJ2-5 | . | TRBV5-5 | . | TGTGCCAGCAGCTTGGGCAACCTATTAGAAGAGACCCAGTACTTC | CASSLGNLLEETQYF
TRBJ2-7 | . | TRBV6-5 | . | TGTGCCAGCAGTTACTTTGCGGTTAGCTCCTACGAGCAGTACTTC | CASSYFAVSSYEQYF
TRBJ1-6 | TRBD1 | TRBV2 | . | TGTGCCAGCAGTGCACAGGGGGCTGTGTCACCCCTCCACTTT | CASSAQGAVSPLHF
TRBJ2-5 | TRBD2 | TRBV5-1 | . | TGCGCCAGCAGAGAAGCGGGGGGACAAGAGACCCAGTACTTC | CASREAGGQETQYF
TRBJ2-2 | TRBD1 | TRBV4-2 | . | TGTGCCAGCAGCCCAGGGACAGCGAACACCGGGGAGCTGTTTTTT | CASSPGTANTGELFF
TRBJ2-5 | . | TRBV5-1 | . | TGCGCCAGCAGCCCCCTGGGGAGGGGGGAAGAGACCCAGTACTTC | CASSPLGRGEETQYF
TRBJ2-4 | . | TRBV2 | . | TGTGCCAGCAGGGGAGGGGGACAGGCCCTGAAAAAGGACATTCAGTACTTC | CASRGGGQALKKDIQYF
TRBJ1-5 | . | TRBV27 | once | TGTGCCAGCAGTCGGACGGATAGCAATCAGCCCCAGCATTTT | CASSRTDSNQPQHF
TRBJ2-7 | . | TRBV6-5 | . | TGTGCCAGCAGGTTAACAACAGGGAACGAGCAGTACTTC | CASRLTTGNEQYF
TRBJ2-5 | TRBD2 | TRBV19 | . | TGTGCCAGTCAGAGCGGGGGGCCGGGGAGGGAGACCCAGTACTTC | CASQSGGPGRETQYF
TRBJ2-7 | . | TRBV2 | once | TGTGCCAGCAGTGTGGGAGCTTCCTACGAGCAGTACTTC | CASSVGASYEQYF